This T cell receptor beta chain originates from a study of shared clonotypes between healthy human individuals. Study-wide points: Tissue TCR repertoires likely differ from these blood-only repertoires.

This clone was seen only once. What it binds is not known. An approximately 200 ng quantity of DNA, tens of thousands of T cell genomes, went into the sorted-subset replicate PCRs. Libraries were prepared by immunoSEQ multiplex PCR; TCRdb keeps only in-frame clonotypes and omits some of them. The sample lists about 1.5 million clones, around 97% seen once, with about 1.2% in the top ten. Sequenced: naive CD4+ T cells sorted from blood. Subset: CD45RA+ positively selected. This TCR was recovered from a man under 40 in good health.

As DNA, the CDR3 is TGTGCCAGCAGTGACTCGAGATTAGCGATTAGCGGCCAATACGAGCAGTACTTC. Translating gives CASSDSRLAISGQYEQYF. The chain joins TRBV6-4 to TRBJ2-7; a weak D match, TRBD2 (6 bases). CDR1 and CDR2 from the germline V gene are MRHNA and SNTAGT. V lost 0 bases and J lost 4, with 22 bases in between. The CDR3 is 18 amino acids.